These 2 T cell receptor beta chains share one sample of origin, sequenced in a study of T cell responses to AZD1222 COVID-19 vaccine (dated by TCRdb to the early 2020s). Interpreted using the paper, the time point label stands for: baseline before first vaccination. The label giving this sample's treatment or condition can be read as: meningococcal conjugate vaccine given as trial control. Library preparation was by the immunoSEQ multiplex PCR assay. The source is immuneACCESS, and TCRdb retained only in-frame sequences with V and J called. Part of the clones is not carried over; for the studies checked, unresolved V genes explain less than half of this, and the remainder is unexplained. Present in this sample are approximately 160,000 clones, roughly 88% of which were seen just once. The top ten constitute approximately 3.1% of the sample. The sequenced sample was peripheral blood, obtained on day 0 of MenACWY control vaccination. All receptors derive from an adult in good health.

The V and J genes are TRBV9 and TRBJ2-1; 8 nucleotides agree with TRBD2. CDR1 and CDR2 (germline): SGDLS, YYNGEE. There are 16 residues in the CDR3. Trimming removed 0 bases from V and 6 bases from J; junction bases left unmatched: 8. CDR3 protein: CASSVGGTSGANEQFF. CDR3 sequence (DNA): TGTGCCAGCAGCGTAGGAGGAACTAGCGGAGCCAATGAGCAGTTCTTC.

J is TRBJ1-2 and V is TRBV30, with D unclear. The CDR3 loop spans 13 amino acids. The V end was cut by 8 bases, the J end by 3 bases, with 16 bases between. CDR1 and CDR2 (germline): GTSNPN, SVGIG (reference sequence). DNA for the CDR3: TGTGCCAGCCGTGAGGGAGTGTACTATGGCTACACCTTC. Protein sequence: CASREGVYYGYTF.